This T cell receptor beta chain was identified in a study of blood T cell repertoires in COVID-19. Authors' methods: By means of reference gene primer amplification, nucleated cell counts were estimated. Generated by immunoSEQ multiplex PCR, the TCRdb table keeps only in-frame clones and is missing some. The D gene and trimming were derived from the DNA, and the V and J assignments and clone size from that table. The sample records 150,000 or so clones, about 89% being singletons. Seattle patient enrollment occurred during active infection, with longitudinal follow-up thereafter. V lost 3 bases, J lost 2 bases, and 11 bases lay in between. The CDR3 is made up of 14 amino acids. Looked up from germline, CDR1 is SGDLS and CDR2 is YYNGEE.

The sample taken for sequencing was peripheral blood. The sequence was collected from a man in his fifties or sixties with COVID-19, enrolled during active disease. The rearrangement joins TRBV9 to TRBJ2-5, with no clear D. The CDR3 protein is CASSGASVQETQYF. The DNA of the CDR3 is TGTGCCAGCAGCGGAGCGTCCGTACAAGAGACCCAGTACTTC.